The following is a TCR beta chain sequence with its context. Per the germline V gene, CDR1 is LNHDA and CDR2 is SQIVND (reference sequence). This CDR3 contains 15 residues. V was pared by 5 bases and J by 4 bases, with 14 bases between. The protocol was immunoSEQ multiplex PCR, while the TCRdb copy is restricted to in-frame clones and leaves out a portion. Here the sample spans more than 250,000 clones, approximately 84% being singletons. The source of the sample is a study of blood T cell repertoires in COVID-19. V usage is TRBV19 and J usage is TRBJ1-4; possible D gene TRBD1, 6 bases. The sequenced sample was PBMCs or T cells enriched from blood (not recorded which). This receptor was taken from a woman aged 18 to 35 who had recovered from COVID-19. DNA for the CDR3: TGTGCCAGTAGTCCAGCGGACAGTTTTAATGAAAAACTGTTTTTT. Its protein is CASSPADSFNEKLFF. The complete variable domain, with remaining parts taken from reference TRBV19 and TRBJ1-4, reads DGGITQSPKYLFRKEGQNVTLSCEQNLNHDAMYWYRQDPGQGLRLIYYSQIVNDFQKGDIAEGYSVSREKKESFPLTVTSAQKNPTAFYLCASSPADSFNEKLFFGSGTQLSVL.